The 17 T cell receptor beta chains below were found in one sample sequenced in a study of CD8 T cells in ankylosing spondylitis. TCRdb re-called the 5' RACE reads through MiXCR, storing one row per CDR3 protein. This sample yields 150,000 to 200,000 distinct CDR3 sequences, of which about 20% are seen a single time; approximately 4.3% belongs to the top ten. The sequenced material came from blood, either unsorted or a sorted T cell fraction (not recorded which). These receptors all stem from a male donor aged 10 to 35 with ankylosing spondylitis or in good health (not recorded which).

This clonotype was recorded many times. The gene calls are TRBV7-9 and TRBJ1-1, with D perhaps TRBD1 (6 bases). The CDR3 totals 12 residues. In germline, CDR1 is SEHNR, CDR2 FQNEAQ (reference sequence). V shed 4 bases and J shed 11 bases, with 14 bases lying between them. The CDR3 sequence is CASSSTQGSAFF. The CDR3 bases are TGTGCCAGCAGCTCTACGCAGGGGAGCGCTTTCTTT.

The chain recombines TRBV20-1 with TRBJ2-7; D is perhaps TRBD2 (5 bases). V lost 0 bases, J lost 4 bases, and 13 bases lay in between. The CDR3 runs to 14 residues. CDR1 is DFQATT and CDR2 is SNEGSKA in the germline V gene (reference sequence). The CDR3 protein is CSARDLLAGYEQYF. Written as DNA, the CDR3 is TGCAGTGCTAGAGATTTACTGGCGGGTTACGAGCAGTACTTC.

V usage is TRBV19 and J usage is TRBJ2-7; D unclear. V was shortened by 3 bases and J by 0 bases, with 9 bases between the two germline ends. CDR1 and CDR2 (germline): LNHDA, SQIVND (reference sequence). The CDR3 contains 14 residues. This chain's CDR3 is CASSMTQSSYEQYF. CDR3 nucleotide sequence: TGTGCCAGTAGTATGACACAAAGCTCCTACGAGCAGTACTTC.

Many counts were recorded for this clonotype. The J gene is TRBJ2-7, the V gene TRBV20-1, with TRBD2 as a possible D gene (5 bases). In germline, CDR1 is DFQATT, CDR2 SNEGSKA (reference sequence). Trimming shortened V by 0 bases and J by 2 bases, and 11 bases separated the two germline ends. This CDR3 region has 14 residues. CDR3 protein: CSAREWRRAYEQYF. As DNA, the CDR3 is TGCAGTGCTAGAGAATGGCGGCGGGCCTACGAGCAGTACTTC.

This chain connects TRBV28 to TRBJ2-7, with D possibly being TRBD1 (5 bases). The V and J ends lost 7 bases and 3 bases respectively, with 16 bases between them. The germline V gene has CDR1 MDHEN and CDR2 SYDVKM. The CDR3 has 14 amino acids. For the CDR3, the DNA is TGTGCCAGCACCGACACCCGAGGACACTACGAGCAGTACTTC. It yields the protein CASTDTRGHYEQYF. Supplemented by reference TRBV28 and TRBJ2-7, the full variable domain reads DVKVTQSSRYLVKRTGEKVFLECVQDMDHENMFWYRQDPGLGLRLIYFSYDVKMKEKGDIPEGYSVSREKKERFSLILESASTNQTSMYLCASTDTRGHYEQYFGPGTRLTVT.

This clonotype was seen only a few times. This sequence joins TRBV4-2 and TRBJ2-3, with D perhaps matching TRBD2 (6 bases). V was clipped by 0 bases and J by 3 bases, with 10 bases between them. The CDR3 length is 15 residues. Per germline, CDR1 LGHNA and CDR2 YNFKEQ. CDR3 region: CASSQDYGSTDTQYF. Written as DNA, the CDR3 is TGTGCCAGCAGCCAAGACTACGGGAGTACAGATACGCAGTATTTT.

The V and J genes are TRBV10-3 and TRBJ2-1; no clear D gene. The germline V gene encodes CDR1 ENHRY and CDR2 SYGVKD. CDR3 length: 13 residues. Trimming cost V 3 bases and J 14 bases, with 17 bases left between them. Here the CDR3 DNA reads TGTGCCATCAGTGAAGTATCGCGGCGAAGTGAGTTCTTC. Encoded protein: CAISEVSRRSEFF.

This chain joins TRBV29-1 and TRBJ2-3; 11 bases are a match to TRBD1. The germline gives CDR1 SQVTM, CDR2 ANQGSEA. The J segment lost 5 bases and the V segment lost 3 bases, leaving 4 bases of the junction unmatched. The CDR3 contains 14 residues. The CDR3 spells CSVDGTGGRDTQYF. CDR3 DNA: TGCAGCGTTGATGGGACAGGGGGTCGAGATACGCAGTATTTT.

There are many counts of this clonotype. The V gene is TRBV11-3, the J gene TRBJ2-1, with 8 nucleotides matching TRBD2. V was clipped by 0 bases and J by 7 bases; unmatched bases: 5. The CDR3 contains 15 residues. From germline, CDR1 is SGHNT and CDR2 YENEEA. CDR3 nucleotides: TGTGCCAGCAGCTTAGAGGGGACTAGACATAATGAGCAGTTCTTC. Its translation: CASSLEGTRHNEQFF. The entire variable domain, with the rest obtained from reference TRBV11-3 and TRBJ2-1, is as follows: EAGVVQSPRYKIIEKKQPVAFWCNPISGHNTLYWYLQNLGQGPELLIRYENEEAVDDSQLPKDRFSAERLKGVDSTLKIQPAELGDSAVYLCASSLEGTRHNEQFFGPGTRLTVL.

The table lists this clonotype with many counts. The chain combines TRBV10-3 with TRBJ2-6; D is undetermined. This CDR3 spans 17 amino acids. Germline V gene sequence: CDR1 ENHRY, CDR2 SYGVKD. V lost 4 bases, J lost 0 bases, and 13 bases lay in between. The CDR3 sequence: CAISVRGLSSGANVLTF. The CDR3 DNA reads TGTGCCATCAGTGTACGAGGATTGAGCTCTGGGGCCAACGTCCTGACTTTC.

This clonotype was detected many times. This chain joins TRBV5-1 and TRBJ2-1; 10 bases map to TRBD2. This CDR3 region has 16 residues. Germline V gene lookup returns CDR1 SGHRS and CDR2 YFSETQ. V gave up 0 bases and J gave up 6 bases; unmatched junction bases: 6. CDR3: CASSLAAGLAINEQFF. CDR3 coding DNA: TGCGCCAGCAGCTTGGCGGCGGGACTAGCGATCAATGAGCAGTTCTTC.

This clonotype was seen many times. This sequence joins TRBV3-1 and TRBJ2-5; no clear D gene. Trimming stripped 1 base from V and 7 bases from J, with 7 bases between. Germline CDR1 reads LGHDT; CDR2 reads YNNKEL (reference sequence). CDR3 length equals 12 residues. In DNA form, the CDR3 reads TGTGCCAGCAGCCAAGGGCTGGCGACCCAGTACTTC. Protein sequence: CASSQGLATQYF.

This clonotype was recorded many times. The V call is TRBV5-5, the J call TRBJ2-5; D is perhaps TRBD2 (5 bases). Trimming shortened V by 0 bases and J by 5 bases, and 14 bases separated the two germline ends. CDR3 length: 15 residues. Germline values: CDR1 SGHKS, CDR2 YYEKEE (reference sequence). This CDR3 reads CASSLGVDSRETQYF. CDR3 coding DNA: TGTGCCAGCAGCTTGGGGGTGGACTCCAGGGAGACCCAGTACTTC.

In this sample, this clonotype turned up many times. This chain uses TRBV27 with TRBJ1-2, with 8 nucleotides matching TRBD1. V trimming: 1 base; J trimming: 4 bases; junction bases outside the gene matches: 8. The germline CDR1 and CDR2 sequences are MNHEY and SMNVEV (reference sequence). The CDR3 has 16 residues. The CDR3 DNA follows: TGTGCCAGCAGTTTATTAAGCAGGGGGCACGGCTATGGCTACACCTTC. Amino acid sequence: CASSLLSRGHGYGYTF.

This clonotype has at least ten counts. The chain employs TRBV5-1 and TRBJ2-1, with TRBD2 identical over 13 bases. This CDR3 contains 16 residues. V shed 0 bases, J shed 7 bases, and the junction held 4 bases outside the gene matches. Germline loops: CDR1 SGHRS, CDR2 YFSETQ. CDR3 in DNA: TGCGCCAGCAGCTTGGCCGGACTAGCGGGAGTGAATGAGCAGTTCTTC. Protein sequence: CASSLAGLAGVNEQFF.

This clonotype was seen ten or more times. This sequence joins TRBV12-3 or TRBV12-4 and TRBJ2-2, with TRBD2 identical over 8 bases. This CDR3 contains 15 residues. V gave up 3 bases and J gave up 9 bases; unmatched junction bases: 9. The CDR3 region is CASSLSGSGPRELFF. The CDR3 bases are TGTGCCAGCAGTTTGAGCGGGAGCGGGCCCCGGGAGCTGTTTTTT.

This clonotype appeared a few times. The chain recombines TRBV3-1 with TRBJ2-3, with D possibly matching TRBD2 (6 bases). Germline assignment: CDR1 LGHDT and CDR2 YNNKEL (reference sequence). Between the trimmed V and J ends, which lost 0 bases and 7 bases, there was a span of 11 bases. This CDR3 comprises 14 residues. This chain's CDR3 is CASSQEGGGNTQYF. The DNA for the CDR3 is TGTGCCAGCAGCCAAGAAGGCGGCGGGAATACGCAGTATTTT.